This entry lists 4 T cell receptor beta chains sequenced from one sample in a study of blood T cell repertoires in COVID-19. Sequencing was performed with immunoSEQ multiplex PCR; in TCRdb, only in-frame clones are kept and a portion is missing. The sample contains about 97,000 clones, approximately 87% of which appear only once. The sequenced sample was peripheral blood. These receptors all stem from a human donor in a cohort sampled during active COVID-19.

The V and J genes are TRBV2 and TRBJ1-3; 7 bases are a match to TRBD1. Trimming cost V 0 bases and J 2 bases; bases outside gene matches: 7. Per germline, CDR1 SNHLY and CDR2 FYNNEI. CDR3 length: 17 amino acids. DNA of the CDR3: TGTGCCAGCAGTGAAGCGGGGCTTGGGACAGCTGGAAACACCATATATTTT. Translation gives CASSEAGLGTAGNTIYF.

The chain employs TRBV13 and TRBJ1-1; a possible D gene is TRBD1 (5 bases). V lost 3 bases and J 1 base, leaving 15 bases between the germline ends. Germline V gene lookup returns CDR1 PRHDT and CDR2 FYEKMQ (reference sequence). The CDR3 totals 16 residues. The CDR3 loop reads CASSFPDKGANTEAFF. The CDR3 nucleotides are TGTGCCAGCAGCTTTCCCGACAAAGGGGCGAACACTGAAGCTTTCTTT.

The chain is built from TRBV12-5 and TRBJ1-5, with a possible D match to TRBD1 (6 bases). The length of the CDR3 is 15 residues. Germline CDR1 and CDR2: LGHNT and FRNRAP. V lost 5 bases, J lost 2 bases, and 13 bases lay in between. The CDR3 here is CASGPPTGRNQPQHF. The CDR3 coding sequence is TGTGCTAGTGGTCCCCCGACAGGCCGCAATCAGCCCCAGCATTTT. The whole variable domain, filled in from reference TRBV12-5 and TRBJ1-5, reads DARVTQTPRHKVTEMGQEVTMRCQPILGHNTVFWYRQTMMQGLELLAYFRNRAPLDDSGMPKDRFSAEMPDATLATLKIQPSEPRDSAVYFCASGPPTGRNQPQHFGDGTRLSIL.

This chain connects TRBV7-3 to TRBJ2-1, with 9 bases identical to TRBD1. Per germline, CDR1 SGHTA and CDR2 FQGTGA. The length of the CDR3 is 15 residues. V gave up 5 bases and J gave up 10 bases; unmatched junction bases: 12. The CDR3 here is CASSINRDRDYEQFF. The CDR3 region has the DNA TGTGCCAGCAGCATAAACCGGGACAGGGACTACGAGCAGTTCTTC.